This TCR beta chain was retrieved from a study of T cells in Graves' hyperthyroidism and ophthalmopathy. Whole-study findings and limits: The model made its ophthalmopathy prediction, and onset followed a median 6.5 months later.

About this clonotype: Antigen specificity is unknown.

Not enrolled were patients with uncontrolled infection, other autoimmune disease, pregnancy or lactation. PBMCs came from more than 8.5 ml fresh peripheral blood. Amplification of TCR beta CDR3 regions was performed using RNA transcripts as template. The TCR CDR3 was amplified in a first-round RT-PCR using the HTBI primer set. TCRdb itself ran the multiplex PCR reads through MiXCR, one entry per CDR3 protein. The sample has about half a million distinct CDR3 sequences; 22% are singletons. Source material: blood. The sequence was obtained from a woman in her 70s with Graves' ophthalmopathy.

CDR3 loop: CASSEVGLGETQYF. CDR3 sequence (DNA): TGCGCCAGCAGTGAAGTGGGCCTCGGGGAGACCCAGTACTTC. The rearrangement links TRBV10-1 to TRBJ2-5; D ambiguous. Germline CDR1 WNHNN, CDR2 SYGVQD (reference sequence). The CDR3 sequence is 14 residues long. V lost 3 bases to trimming and J lost 5 bases, with 13 bases between them.